These T cell receptor beta chains were read from a single sample in a study of beta chain features in type 1 diabetes. The repertoire was sequenced with immunoSEQ multiplex PCR; TCRdb's copy has only in-frame clones and lacks some. The sample records some 900,000 clones, roughly a sixth being singletons. The specimen was naive CD4+ T cells from blood. All receptors derive from a woman in her late teens or twenties in good health. Both conserved end residues are part of each CDR3. D genes are given only for firm matches. A clone size is listed for some rows: how often the clone was seen (once, few, many), or a class if it is expanded.

>TRBJ2-1|.|TRBV19|.
CASAAVSYNEQFF
TGTGCCTCAGCAGCGGTTTCCTACAATGAGCAGTTCTTC
>TRBJ1-1|.|TRBV28|.
CASYREDNTEAFF
TGTGCCAGTTACAGGGAGGATAACACTGAAGCTTTCTTT
>TRBJ2-1|.|TRBV12-5|TRBD2
CASGLVPGLAGEKVSYNEQFF
TGTGCTAGTGGTTTGGTACCGGGACTAGCGGGAGAAAAGGTCTCCTACAATGAGCAGTTCTTC
>TRBJ2-1|.|TRBV19|TRBD2
CASSSGTSGSREQFF
TGTGCCAGTAGTAGTGGGACTAGCGGGAGTCGGGAGCAGTTCTTC
>TRBJ2-1|.|TRBV6-1|TRBD1
CASNRDRFEQFF
TGTGCCAGCAATCGGGACAGGTTTGAGCAGTTCTTC
>TRBJ1-2|few|TRBV7-9|.
CASSSGHYGYTF
TGTGCCAGCAGCTCGGGCCACTATGGCTACACCTTC
>TRBJ2-7|.|TRBV18|.
CASSPSFGTYEQYF
TGTGCCAGCTCACCAAGCTTCGGGACCTACGAGCAGTACTTC
>TRBJ2-2|few|TRBV28|TRBD1
CASSLTGTGYTGELFF
TGTGCCAGCAGTCTCACCGGGACAGGATACACCGGGGAGCTGTTTTTT
>TRBJ2-7|.|TRBV7-3|TRBD2
CASSLSGGTSGSEQYF
TGTGCCAGCAGCTTATCTGGGGGGACTAGCGGATCCGAGCAGTACTTC
>TRBJ2-1|few|TRBV7-9|.
CASSPGQTVVQFF
TGTGCCAGCAGCCCCGGGCAAACGGTGGTGCAGTTCTTC
>TRBJ1-2|once|TRBV28|.
CASSLFSLGRKGHGYTF
TGTGCCAGCAGTTTATTCTCTCTGGGCAGGAAAGGGCACGGCTACACCTTC
>TRBJ1-2|.|TRBV5-1|.
CASSLVVGGRGGYTF
TGCGCCAGCAGCTTGGTGGTCGGAGGCCGAGGTGGCTACACCTTC
>TRBJ2-5|.|TRBV6-6|.
CASSWTQRGTQYF
TGTGCCAGCAGTTGGACACAAAGGGGGACCCAGTACTTC
>TRBJ2-7|.|TRBV27|TRBD1
CASSSPGQGLYEQYF
TGTGCCAGCAGCTCGCCGGGACAGGGGCTCTACGAGCAGTACTTC
>TRBJ2-2|few|TRBV10-3|TRBD2
CAIGTIDSTGELFF
TGTGCCATCGGGACTATAGATTCCACCGGGGAGCTGTTTTTT
>TRBJ2-7|.|TRBV10-3|TRBD1
CAISVGGSSYEQYF
TGTGCCATCAGTGTAGGGGGCAGCTCCTACGAGCAGTACTTC
>TRBJ1-2|few|TRBV18|.
CASSDDSSYGYTF
TGTGCCAGCTCAGACGACAGTTCCTATGGCTACACCTTC
>TRBJ1-5|.|TRBV5-8|TRBD1
CASSPKGQGSNQPQHF
TGTGCCAGCAGCCCCAAGGGACAGGGTAGCAATCAGCCCCAGCATTTT
>TRBJ2-1|.|TRBV7-2|.
CASSLSRQAVEQFF
TGTGCCAGCAGCTTGTCGCGACAGGCCGTTGAGCAGTTCTTC
>TRBJ1-6|few|TRBV18|TRBD1
CASSPVTGDNSPLHF
TGTGCCAGCTCACCAGTAACAGGGGATAATTCACCCCTCCACTTT
>TRBJ2-7|.|TRBV9|.
CASSHSYAAPF
TGTGCCAGCAGCCATTCTTACGCGGCACCCTTC
>TRBJ2-3|.|TRBV5-1|.
CASSWVLGGADTQYF
TGCGCCAGCAGCTGGGTACTCGGTGGGGCAGATACGCAGTATTTT
>TRBJ2-7|.|TRBV7-3|TRBD1
CASSLGTVVPYEQYF
TGTGCCAGCAGCTTAGGGACAGTAGTTCCCTACGAGCAGTACTTC
>TRBJ1-3|.|TRBV6-5|.
CASSYSTRGGNTIYF
TGTGCCAGCAGTTACTCGACCAGGGGAGGAAACACCATATATTTT
>TRBJ2-4|few|TRBV7-2|.
CASSLGGALKNIQYF
TGTGCCAGCAGCTTAGGTGGGGCGCTCAAAAACATTCAGTACTTC
>TRBJ1-1|.|TRBV5-4|.
CASSLDGSMNTEAFF
TGTGCCAGCAGCTTGGACGGCAGTATGAACACTGAAGCTTTCTTT
>TRBJ2-3|few|TRBV7-2|TRBD2
CASSLGLAGAIDTQYF
TGTGCCAGCAGCTTAGGACTAGCGGGAGCCATAGATACGCAGTATTTT
>TRBJ1-1|few|TRBV7-2|TRBD1
CASSLIGTVTEAFF
TGTGCCAGCAGCTTAATCGGGACAGTCACTGAAGCTTTCTTT
>TRBJ1-1|once|TRBV6-6|.
CASTREQNTEAFF
TGTGCCAGCACCAGAGAACAGAACACTGAAGCTTTCTTT
>TRBJ1-2|.|TRBV11-2|.
CASSHGLGGYTF
TGTGCCAGCAGCCATGGCTTAGGTGGCTACACCTTC
>TRBJ2-5|few|TRBV7-2|TRBD1
CASSLDRGLETQYF
TGTGCCAGCAGCTTGGACAGGGGGTTAGAGACCCAGTACTTC
>TRBJ2-7|few|TRBV27|TRBD2
CASRALAGVSYEQYF
TGTGCCAGCCGAGCCCTAGCGGGAGTTAGCTACGAGCAGTACTTC
>TRBJ2-1|.|TRBV7-2|.
CASSPPRGGPNEQFF
TGTGCCAGCAGCCCCCCTCGCGGAGGTCCCAATGAGCAGTTCTTC
>TRBJ2-7|few|TRBV7-3|.
CASSLIPGEQYF
TGTGCCAGCAGCTTAATCCCAGGGGAGCAGTACTTC
>TRBJ2-1|few|TRBV19|.
CASSKIGDSSYNEQFF
TGTGCCAGTAGTAAGATTGGGGATAGCTCCTACAATGAGCAGTTCTTC
>TRBJ2-2|.|TRBV7-2|TRBD2
CASRLGGGRAGELFF
TGTGCCAGCCGTCTCGGCGGCGGGAGGGCAGGGGAGCTGTTTTTT
>TRBJ2-6|few|TRBV11-1|.
CASSLGKHVSGANVLTF
TGTGCCAGCAGCTTAGGTAAACACGTCTCTGGGGCCAACGTCCTGACTTTC
>TRBJ2-3|.|TRBV15|.
CATSAHGRATDTQYF
TGTGCCACCAGCGCCCACGGCAGAGCCACAGATACGCAGTATTTT
>TRBJ1-3|.|TRBV18|.
CASSPQARSGNTIYF
TGTGCCAGCTCACCACAGGCCCGCTCTGGAAACACCATATATTTT
>TRBJ2-4|.|TRBV18|TRBD1
CASSLTGTVAKNIQYF
TGTGCCAGCTCATTGACCGGGACAGTAGCCAAAAACATTCAGTACTTC
>TRBJ2-5|.|TRBV18|.
CASSQLGVQETQYF
TGTGCCAGCTCCCAACTGGGGGTCCAAGAGACCCAGTACTTC
>TRBJ1-1|.|TRBV18|.
CASTLLGGPVTEAFF
TGTGCCAGCACCCTCTTAGGAGGGCCCGTCACTGAAGCTTTCTTT
>TRBJ2-1|few|TRBV6-6|TRBD2
CASSFREAGEQFF
TGTGCCAGCAGTTTTCGGGAGGCTGGTGAGCAGTTCTTC
>TRBJ1-2|.|TRBV15|.
CATSRDQGVNYGYTF
TGTGCCACCAGCAGAGATCAGGGCGTTAACTATGGCTACACCTTC
>TRBJ2-3|.|TRBV11-2|TRBD1
CASSLRDRGRSDTQYF
TGTGCCAGCAGCCTACGGGACAGGGGGCGATCAGATACGCAGTATTTT
>TRBJ1-1|.|TRBV7-9|.
CASSRPYAEAFF
TGTGCCAGCAGCCGACCATACGCTGAAGCTTTCTTT
>TRBJ2-2|.|TRBV5-1|.
CASSVAVTNTGELFF
TGCGCCAGCAGCGTCGCGGTAACGAACACCGGGGAGCTGTTTTTT
>TRBJ1-2|few|TRBV5-1|.
CASSLSSPGFGYTF
TGCGCCAGCAGCTTGTCCAGCCCAGGGTTTGGCTACACCTTC
>TRBJ1-2|.|TRBV15|.
CATSRGSGSNYGYTF
TGTGCCACCAGCAGAGGGTCCGGGAGTAACTATGGCTACACCTTC
>TRBJ2-1|few|TRBV6-6|TRBD2
CASRTLAGPYNEQFF
TGTGCCAGCAGAACCTTAGCGGGGCCCTACAATGAGCAGTTCTTC
>TRBJ2-2|few|TRBV5-1|TRBD2
CASSQREGNTGELFF
TGCGCCAGCAGCCAGCGGGAGGGGAACACCGGGGAGCTGTTTTTT
>TRBJ2-7|.|TRBV7-9|TRBD2
CASSLGLAGVWEQYF
TGTGCCAGCAGCTTAGGACTAGCGGGAGTTTGGGAGCAGTACTTC
>TRBJ2-1|few|TRBV9|.
CASSVRAVIPNEQFF
TGTGCCAGCAGCGTTCGGGCCGTAATTCCGAATGAGCAGTTCTTC
>TRBJ2-6|.|TRBV28|.
CASRLTSSGANVLTF
TGTGCCAGCAGATTGACTAGCTCTGGGGCCAACGTCCTGACTTTC
>TRBJ2-2|.|TRBV9|TRBD2
CASATSGNTGELFF
TGTGCCAGCGCGACTAGCGGGAACACCGGGGAGCTGTTTTTT
>TRBJ2-7|once|TRBV11-2|.
CASSEHFYYEQYF
TGTGCCAGCAGCGAGCATTTCTACTACGAGCAGTACTTC
>TRBJ2-7|.|TRBV20-1|TRBD1
CSASGGEQYF
TGCAGTGCGTCAGGGGGCGAGCAGTACTTC
>TRBJ1-5|few|TRBV6-5|.
CASSYSMVSNQPQHF
TGTGCCAGCAGTTACTCGATGGTGAGCAATCAGCCCCAGCATTTT
>TRBJ2-1|few|TRBV4-3|.
CASSQDRGLEQFF
TGCGCCAGCAGCCAAGATCGGGGCCTTGAGCAGTTCTTC
>TRBJ2-7|many|TRBV6-6|.
CASSYSIGEQYF
TGTGCCAGCAGTTACTCCATTGGCGAGCAGTACTTC